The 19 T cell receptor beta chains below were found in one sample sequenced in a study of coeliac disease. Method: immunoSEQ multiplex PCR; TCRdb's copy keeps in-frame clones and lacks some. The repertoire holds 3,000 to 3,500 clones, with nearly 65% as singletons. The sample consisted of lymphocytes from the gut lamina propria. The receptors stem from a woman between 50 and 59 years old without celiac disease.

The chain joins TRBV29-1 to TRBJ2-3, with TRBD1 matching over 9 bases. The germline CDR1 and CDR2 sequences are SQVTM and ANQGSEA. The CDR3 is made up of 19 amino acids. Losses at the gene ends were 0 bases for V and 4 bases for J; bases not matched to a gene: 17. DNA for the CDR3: TGCAGCGTTGAAGATCGAATTGGGGAGGGACAGGGAAGTGCAGATACGCAGTATTTT. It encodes CSVEDRIGEGQGSADTQYF.

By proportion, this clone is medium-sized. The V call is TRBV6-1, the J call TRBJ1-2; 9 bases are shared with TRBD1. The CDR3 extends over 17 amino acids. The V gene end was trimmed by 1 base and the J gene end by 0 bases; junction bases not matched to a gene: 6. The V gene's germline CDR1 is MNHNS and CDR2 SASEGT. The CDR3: CASSEGYGQGSNYGYTF. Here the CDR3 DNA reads TGTGCCAGCAGTGAAGGATACGGACAGGGGTCTAACTATGGCTACACCTTC.

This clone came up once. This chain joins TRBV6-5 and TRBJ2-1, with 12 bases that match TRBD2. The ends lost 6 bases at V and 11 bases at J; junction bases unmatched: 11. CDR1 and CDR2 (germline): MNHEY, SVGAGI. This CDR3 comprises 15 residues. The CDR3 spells CASSQDGLAGGKQFF. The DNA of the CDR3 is TGTGCCAGCAGCCAAGACGGGCTAGCGGGGGGGAAGCAGTTCTTC.

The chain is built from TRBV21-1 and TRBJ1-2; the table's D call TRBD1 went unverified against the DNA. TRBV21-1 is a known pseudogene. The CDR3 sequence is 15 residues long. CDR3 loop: CASSQSETGGCGYTF. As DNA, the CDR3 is TGTGCCAGCAGCCAAAGCGAGACAGGGGGCTGTGGCTACACCTTC.

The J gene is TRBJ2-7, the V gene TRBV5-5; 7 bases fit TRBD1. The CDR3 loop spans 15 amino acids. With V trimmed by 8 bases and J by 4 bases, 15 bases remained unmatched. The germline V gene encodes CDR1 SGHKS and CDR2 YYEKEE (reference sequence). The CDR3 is CASSYLRDRAYEQYF. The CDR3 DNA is TGTGCCAGTAGTTATTTGCGAGACAGGGCATACGAGCAGTACTTC. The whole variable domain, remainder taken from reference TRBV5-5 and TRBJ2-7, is DAGVTQSPTHLIKTRGQQVTLRCSPISGHKSVSWYQQVLGQGPQFIFQYYEKEERGRGNFPDRFSARQFPNYSSELNVNALLLGDSALYLCASSYLRDRAYEQYFGPGTRLTVT.

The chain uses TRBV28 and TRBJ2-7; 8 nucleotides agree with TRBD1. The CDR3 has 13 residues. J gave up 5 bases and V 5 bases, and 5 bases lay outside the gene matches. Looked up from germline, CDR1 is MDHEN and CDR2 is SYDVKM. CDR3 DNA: TGTGCCAGCAGTCGAGGGACAGGAAACGAGCAGTACTTC. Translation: CASSRGTGNEQYF. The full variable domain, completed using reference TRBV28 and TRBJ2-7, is DVKVTQSSRYLVKRTGEKVFLECVQDMDHENMFWYRQDPGLGLRLIYFSYDVKMKEKGDIPEGYSVSREKKERFSLILESASTNQTSMYLCASSRGTGNEQYFGPGTRLTVT.

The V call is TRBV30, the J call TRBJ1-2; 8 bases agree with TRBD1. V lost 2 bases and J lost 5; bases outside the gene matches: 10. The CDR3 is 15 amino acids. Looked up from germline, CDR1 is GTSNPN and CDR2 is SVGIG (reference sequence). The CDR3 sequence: CAWSSQGAGGYGYTF. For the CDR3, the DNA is TGTGCCTGGAGTTCCCAGGGGGCAGGGGGATATGGCTACACCTTC.

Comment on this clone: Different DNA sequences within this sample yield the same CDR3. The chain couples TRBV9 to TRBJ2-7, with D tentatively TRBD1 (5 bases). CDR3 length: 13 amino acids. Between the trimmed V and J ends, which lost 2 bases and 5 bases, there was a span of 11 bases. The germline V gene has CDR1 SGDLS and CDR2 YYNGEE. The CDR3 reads CASSVAWGDEQYF. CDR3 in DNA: TGTGCCAGCAGCGTGGCCTGGGGCGACGAGCAGTACTTC.

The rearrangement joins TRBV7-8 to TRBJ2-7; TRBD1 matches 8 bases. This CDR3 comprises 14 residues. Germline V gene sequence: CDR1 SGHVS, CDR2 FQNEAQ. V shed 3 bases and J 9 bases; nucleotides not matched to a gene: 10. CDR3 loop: CASSLGPQQGGQYF. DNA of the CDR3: TGTGCCAGCAGCTTGGGGCCCCAACAGGGGGGGCAGTACTTC.

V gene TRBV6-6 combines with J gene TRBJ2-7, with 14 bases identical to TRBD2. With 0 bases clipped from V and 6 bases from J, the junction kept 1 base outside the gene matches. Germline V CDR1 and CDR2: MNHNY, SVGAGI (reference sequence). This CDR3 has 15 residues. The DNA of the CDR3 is TGTGCCAGCAGTTACTCGACTAGCGGGGGGGCCGAGCAGTACTTC. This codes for CASSYSTSGGAEQYF.

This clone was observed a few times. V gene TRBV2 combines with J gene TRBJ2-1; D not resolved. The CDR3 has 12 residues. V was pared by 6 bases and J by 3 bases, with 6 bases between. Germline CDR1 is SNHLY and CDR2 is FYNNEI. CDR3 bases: TGTGCCAGCAGAGGAGACTACAATGAGCAGTTCTTC. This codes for CASRGDYNEQFF.

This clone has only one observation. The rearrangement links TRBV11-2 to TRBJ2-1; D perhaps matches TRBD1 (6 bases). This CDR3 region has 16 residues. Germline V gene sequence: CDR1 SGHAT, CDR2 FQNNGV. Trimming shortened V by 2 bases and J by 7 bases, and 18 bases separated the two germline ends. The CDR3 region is CASSLKRGGWGNEQFF. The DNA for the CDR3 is TGTGCCAGCAGCTTAAAAAGAGGGGGTTGGGGGAATGAGCAGTTCTTC.

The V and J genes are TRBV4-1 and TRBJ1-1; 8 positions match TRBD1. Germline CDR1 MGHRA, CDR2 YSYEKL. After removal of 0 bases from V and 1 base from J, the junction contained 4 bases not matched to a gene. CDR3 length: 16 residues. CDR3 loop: CASSQESGTGNTEAFF. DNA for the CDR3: TGCGCCAGCAGCCAAGAATCCGGGACAGGGAACACTGAAGCTTTCTTT.

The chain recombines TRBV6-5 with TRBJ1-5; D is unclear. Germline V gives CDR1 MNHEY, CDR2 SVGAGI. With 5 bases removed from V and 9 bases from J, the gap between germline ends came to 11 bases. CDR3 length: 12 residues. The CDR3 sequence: CASSEISPPQHF. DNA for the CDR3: TGTGCCAGCAGTGAAATAAGCCCGCCCCAGCATTTT.

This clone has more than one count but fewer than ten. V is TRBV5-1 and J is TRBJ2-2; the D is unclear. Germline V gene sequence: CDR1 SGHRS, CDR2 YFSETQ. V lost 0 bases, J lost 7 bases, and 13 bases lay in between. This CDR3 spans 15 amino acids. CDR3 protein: CASSLATRSNGELFF. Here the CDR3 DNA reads TGCGCCAGCAGCTTGGCCACGAGGTCTAACGGGGAGCTGTTTTTT. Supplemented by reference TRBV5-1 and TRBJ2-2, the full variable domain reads KAGVTQTPRYLIKTRGQQVTLSCSPISGHRSVSWYQQTPGQGLQFLFEYFSETQRNKGNFPGRFSGRQFSNSRSEMNVSTLELGDSALYLCASSLATRSNGELFFGEGSRLTVL.

The CDR3 spells CASSLGQGRNTIYF. CDR3 in DNA: TGTGCCAGCAGCTTGGGACAGGGGAGAAACACCATATATTTT. The chain is built from TRBV7-4 and TRBJ1-3; 10 nucleotides agree with TRBD1. This CDR3 is 14 amino acids long. Germline loops: CDR1 SGHVT, CDR2 SQSDAQ. V was pared by 3 bases and J by 5 bases, with 1 base of the junction left unmatched.

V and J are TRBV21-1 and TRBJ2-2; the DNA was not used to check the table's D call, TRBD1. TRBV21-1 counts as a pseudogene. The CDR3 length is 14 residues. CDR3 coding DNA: TGTGCCAGCTCGAGGGGGCCGAACACCGGGGAGCTGTTTTTT. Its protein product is CASSRGPNTGELFF.

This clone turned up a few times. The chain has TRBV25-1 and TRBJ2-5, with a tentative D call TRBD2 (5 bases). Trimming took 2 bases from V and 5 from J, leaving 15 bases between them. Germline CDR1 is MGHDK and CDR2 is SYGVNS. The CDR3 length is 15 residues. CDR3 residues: CASSEPGNIVETQYF. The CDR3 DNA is TGTGCCAGCAGTGAACCCGGGAACATTGTGGAGACCCAGTACTTC.

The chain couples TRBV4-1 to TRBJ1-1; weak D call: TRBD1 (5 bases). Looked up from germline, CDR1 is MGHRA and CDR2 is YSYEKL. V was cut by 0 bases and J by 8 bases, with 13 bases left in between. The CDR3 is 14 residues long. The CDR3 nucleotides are TGCGCCAGCAGCCAAGAGTCGTCAGGGCGAGAAGCTTTCTTT. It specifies CASSQESSGREAFF.